The subject of this entry is one TCR beta chain. No antigen is known for it. This specimen comes from a study of T-cell memory formation after mild COVID-19. In the study overall: Most TCR clusters belonged to a single donor.

V was shortened by 4 bases and J by 6 bases, with 16 bases between the two germline ends. CDR1 is SGHTA, CDR2 FQGTGA, per germline. The CDR3 sequence is 15 residues long. Study-wide points: Pre-infection memory contained some responding clones, which suggested that cross-reactive memory had joined. Unconfirmed was the SARS-CoV-2 specificity of second-wave clones that peaked on day 37.

UMIs and sample barcodes were carried by the TCR alpha and TCR beta cDNA libraries that 5'RACE produced using constant-segment primers. From the 5' RACE reads, TCRdb called clonotypes with MiXCR, one entry per CDR3 protein. The sample holds approximately 340,000 distinct CDR3 sequences, approximately 13% seen once. This clonotype was obtained from a man in his late teens or twenties who had mild COVID-19 (a few samples of this study predate the infection). Cell type and time point are not known. The chain couples TRBV7-3 to TRBJ2-1; D may correspond to TRBD1 or TRBD2 (7 bases each). Sequencing used PBMCs or a T cell subset sorted from them (not recorded which). The CDR3 region is CASSWGGTVFNEQFF. In nucleotides, the CDR3 is TGTGCCAGCAGCTGGGGAGGGACAGTGTTCAATGAGCAGTTCTTC.